This T cell receptor (beta chain) came from a study of blood T cell repertoires in COVID-19. TCRdb's copy holds only in-frame clones and misses some; the assay was immunoSEQ multiplex PCR. The sample contains about 200,000 clones, around 85% of which appear only once. The receptor was derived from a woman between 70 and 85 years old with acute or convalescent COVID-19. The sequenced sample consisted of peripheral blood.

The CDR3 DNA reads as TGTGCCAGCTCCCTTGGACTAGCGGGAGGAGCAGATACGCAGTATTTT. Protein: CASSLGLAGGADTQYF. This rearrangement joins TRBV18 to TRBJ2-3, with 14 bases lining up with TRBD2. Unmatched junction bases numbered 6, after V lost 6 bases and J lost 4 bases. The CDR3 is 16 residues long. Germline CDR1 KGHSH, CDR2 LQKENI.